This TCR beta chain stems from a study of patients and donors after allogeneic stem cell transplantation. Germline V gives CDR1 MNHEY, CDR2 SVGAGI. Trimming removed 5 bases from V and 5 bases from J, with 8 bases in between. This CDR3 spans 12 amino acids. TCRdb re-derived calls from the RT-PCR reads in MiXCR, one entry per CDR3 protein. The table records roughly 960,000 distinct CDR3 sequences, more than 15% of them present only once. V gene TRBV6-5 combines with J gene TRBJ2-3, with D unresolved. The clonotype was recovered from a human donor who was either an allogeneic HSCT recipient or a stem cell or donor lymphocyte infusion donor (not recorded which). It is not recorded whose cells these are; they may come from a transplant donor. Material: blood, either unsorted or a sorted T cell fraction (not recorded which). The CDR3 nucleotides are TGTGCCAGCAGTACTTCCGGAGATACGCAGTATTTT. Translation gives CASSTSGDTQYF.